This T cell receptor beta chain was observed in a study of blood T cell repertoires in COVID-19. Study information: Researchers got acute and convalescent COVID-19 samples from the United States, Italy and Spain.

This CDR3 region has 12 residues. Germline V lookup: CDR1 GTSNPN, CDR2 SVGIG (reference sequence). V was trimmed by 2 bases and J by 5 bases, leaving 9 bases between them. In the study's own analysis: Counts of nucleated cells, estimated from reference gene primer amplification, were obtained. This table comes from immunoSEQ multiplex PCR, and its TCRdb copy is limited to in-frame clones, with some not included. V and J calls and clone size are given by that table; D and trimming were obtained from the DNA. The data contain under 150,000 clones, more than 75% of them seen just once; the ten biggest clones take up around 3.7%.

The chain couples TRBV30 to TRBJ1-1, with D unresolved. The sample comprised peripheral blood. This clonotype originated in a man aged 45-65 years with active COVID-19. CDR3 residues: CAWSRRLTEAFF. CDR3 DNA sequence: TGTGCCTGGAGTCGCAGGCTGACTGAAGCTTTCTTT.